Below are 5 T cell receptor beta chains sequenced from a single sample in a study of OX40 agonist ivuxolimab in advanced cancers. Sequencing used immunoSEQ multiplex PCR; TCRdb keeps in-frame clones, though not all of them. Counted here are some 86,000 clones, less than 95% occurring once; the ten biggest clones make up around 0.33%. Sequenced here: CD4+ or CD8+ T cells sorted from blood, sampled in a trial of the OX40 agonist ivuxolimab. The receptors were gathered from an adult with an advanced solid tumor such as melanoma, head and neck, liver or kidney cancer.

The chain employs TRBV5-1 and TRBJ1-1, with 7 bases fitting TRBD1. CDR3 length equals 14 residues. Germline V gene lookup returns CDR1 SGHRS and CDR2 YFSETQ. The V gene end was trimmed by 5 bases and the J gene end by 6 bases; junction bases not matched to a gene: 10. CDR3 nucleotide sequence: TGCGCCAGCAGGTTCACAGGGGTTCGGCCTGAAGCTTTCTTT. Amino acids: CASRFTGVRPEAFF.

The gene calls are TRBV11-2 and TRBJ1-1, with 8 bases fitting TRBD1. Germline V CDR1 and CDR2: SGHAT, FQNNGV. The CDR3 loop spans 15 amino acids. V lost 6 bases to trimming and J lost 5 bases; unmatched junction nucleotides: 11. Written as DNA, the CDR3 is TGTGCCAGCAGAACCCGCCAGGGGGCAGAAACTGAAGCTTTCTTT. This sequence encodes CASRTRQGAETEAFF.

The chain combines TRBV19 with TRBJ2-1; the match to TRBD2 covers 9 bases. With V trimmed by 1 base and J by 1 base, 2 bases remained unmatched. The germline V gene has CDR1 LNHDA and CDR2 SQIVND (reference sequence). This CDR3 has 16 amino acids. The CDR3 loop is CASSIGAGGSYNEQFF. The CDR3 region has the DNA TGTGCCAGTAGTATAGGTGCGGGAGGGTCCTACAATGAGCAGTTCTTC.

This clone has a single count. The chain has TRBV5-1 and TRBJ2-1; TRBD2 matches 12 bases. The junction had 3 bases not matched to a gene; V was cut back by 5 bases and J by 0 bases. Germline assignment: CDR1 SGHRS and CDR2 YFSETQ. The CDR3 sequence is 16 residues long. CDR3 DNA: TGCGCCAGCAGTTTGACTAGCGGGGGCTCCTACAATGAGCAGTTCTTC. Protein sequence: CASSLTSGGSYNEQFF.

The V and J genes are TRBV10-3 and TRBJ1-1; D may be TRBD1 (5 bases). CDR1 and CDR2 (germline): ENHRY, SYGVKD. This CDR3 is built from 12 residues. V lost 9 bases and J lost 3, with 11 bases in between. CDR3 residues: CAIGRQYTEAFF. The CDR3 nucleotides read TGTGCCATTGGTAGACAGTACACTGAAGCTTTCTTT.